The clone carrying this T cell receptor beta chain was seen a single time. The antigen remains unidentified. The entry originates in a study of shared clonotypes between healthy human individuals. Looking at the study overall: The study used three CD4 naive, three CD4 memory, two CD8 naive and one CD8 memory plate per donor.

Measured with immunoSEQ multiplex PCR; TCRdb has only the in-frame clones, and not every one. The table lists nearly 1,000,000 clones, about three quarters of them singletons. CDR3 length: 12 amino acids. Germline V gene lookup returns CDR1 KGHSH and CDR2 LQKENI. V lost 3 bases to trimming and J lost 4 bases, with 7 bases between them. Study-wide results and caveats: Despite large depth, sorted-subset datasets appeared incompletely sequenced. Generation probabilities of non-shared clonotypes were lower (relative to those shared by all four donors).

Sequenced: memory CD4+ T cells sorted from blood. Regarding subset: CD45RA-negative fraction. The chain links TRBV18 to TRBJ2-7; tentatively, D is TRBD1 or TRBD2 (5 bases each). The sequence was collected from a man aged 18-30 years in good health. The CDR3 DNA sequence: TGTGCCAGCTCACCGGGGGTGTACGAGCAGTACTTC. Translation gives CASSPGVYEQYF.